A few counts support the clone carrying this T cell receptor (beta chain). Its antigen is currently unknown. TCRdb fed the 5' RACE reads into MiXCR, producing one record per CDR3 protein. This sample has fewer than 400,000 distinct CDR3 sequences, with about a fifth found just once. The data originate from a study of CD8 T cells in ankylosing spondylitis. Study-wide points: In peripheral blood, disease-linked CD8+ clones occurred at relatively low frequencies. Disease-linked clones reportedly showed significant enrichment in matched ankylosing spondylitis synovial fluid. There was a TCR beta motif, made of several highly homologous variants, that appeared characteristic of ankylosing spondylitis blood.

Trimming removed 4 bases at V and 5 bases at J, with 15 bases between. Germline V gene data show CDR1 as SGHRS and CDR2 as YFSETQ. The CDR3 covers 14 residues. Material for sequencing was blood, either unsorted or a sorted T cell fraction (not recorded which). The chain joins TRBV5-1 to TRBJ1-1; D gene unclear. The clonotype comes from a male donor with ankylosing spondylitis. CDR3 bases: TGCGCCAGCAGCACCTCGGCGGGGAAGACTGAAGCTTTCTTT. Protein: CASSTSAGKTEAFF.